This T cell receptor beta chain was identified in a study of blood T cells in healthy people across ages. Findings of the study overall: Both higher diversity and more naive CD4+ cells marked long-lived donors when set against aged donors.

Ranging in age from roughly 6 to 95, the donors were healthy Caucasian individuals from Russia. With a J-beta primer mix and a sample-barcoded 5' primer, a second PCR ran about 7 to 12 cycles. Template switching added a 12-random-nucleotide identifier to every cDNA molecule. TCRdb re-called the 5' RACE reads with MiXCR, one entry per CDR3 protein. This sample has approximately 1.5 million distinct CDR3 sequences, with roughly 32% found just once. This CDR3 is built from 14 residues. Trimming removed 3 bases from V and 9 bases from J; junction bases left unmatched: 7. Germline V gives CDR1 KGHSH, CDR2 LQKENI. Concerning this clonotype: Its antigen remains unknown.

This TCR came from a woman under 40 in good health. Sequenced sample: blood. J is TRBJ2-3 and V is TRBV18; TRBD1 agrees at 9 bases. CDR3 in DNA: TGTGCCAGCTCACCCTCCGGACAGGGGATCACGCAGTATTTT. It encodes CASSPSGQGITQYF.